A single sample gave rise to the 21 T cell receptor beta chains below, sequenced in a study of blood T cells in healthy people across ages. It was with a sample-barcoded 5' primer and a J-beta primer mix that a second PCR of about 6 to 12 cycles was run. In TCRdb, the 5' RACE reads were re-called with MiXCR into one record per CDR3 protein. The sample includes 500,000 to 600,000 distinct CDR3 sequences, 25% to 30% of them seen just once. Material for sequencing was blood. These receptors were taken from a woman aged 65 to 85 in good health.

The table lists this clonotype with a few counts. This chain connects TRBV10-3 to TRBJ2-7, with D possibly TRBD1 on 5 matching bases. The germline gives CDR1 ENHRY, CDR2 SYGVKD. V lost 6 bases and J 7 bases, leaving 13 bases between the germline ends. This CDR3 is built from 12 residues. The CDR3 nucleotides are TGTGCCATCAGCCTACAGGTGGGAGAGCAGTACTTC. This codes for CAISLQVGEQYF.

DNA for the CDR3: TGCGCCAGCAGACCGGGACAGGGCTACAATGAGCAGTTCTTC. This encodes CASRPGQGYNEQFF. The J gene is TRBJ2-5, the V gene TRBV5-1, with TRBD1 matching 9 bases. The DNA end is a closer match to TRBJ2-1, so the J assignment may be wrong. Germline CDR1 is SGHRS and CDR2 is YFSETQ. The CDR3 totals 14 residues.

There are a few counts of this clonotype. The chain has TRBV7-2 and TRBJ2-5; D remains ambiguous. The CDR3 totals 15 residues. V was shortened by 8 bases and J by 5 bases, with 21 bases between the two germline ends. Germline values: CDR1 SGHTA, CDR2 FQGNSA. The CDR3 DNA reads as TGTGCCAGCTCCCCCCTAGTCTCGTCGTTGGAGACCCAGTACTTC. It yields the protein CASSPLVSSLETQYF.

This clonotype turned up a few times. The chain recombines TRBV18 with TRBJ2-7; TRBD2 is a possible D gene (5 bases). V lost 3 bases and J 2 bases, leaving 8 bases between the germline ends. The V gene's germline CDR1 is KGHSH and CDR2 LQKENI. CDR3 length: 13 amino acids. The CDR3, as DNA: TGTGCCAGCTCACCCGGACTGCCCTACGAGCAGTACTTC. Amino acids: CASSPGLPYEQYF.

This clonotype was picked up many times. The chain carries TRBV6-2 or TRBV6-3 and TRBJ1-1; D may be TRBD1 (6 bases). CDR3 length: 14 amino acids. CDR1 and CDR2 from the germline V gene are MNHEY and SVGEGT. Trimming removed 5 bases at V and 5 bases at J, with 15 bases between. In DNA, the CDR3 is TGTGCCAGCAGTAAACAGGGACAAGGTACTGAAGCTTTCTTT. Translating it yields CASSKQGQGTEAFF.

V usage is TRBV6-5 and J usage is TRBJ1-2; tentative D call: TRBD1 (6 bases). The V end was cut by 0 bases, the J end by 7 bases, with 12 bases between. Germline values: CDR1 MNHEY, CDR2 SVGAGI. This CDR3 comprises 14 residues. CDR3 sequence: CASSYSSTGLGYTF. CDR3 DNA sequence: TGTGCCAGCAGTTACTCGAGCACAGGGCTTGGCTACACCTTC.

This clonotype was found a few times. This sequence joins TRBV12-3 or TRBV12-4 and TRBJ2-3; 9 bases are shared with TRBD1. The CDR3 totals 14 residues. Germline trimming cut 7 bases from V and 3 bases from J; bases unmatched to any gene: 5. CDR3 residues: CASKDRGGTDTQYF. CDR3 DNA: TGTGCCAGCAAGGACAGGGGTGGGACAGATACGCAGTATTTT.

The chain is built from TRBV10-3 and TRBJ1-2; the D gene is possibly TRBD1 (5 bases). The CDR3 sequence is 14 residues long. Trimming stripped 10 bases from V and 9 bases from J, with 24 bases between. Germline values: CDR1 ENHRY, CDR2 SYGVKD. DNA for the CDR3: TGTGCCAGGGTGTACCAATTCAGGGTGGAGCGCTACACCTTC. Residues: CARVYQFRVERYTF.

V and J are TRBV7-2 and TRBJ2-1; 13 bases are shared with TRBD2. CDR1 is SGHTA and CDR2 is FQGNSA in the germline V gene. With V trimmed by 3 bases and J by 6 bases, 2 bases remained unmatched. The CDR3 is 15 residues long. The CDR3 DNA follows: TGTGCCAGCAGCTTGACTAGCGGGAGGCTCAATGAGCAGTTCTTC. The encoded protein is CASSLTSGRLNEQFF.

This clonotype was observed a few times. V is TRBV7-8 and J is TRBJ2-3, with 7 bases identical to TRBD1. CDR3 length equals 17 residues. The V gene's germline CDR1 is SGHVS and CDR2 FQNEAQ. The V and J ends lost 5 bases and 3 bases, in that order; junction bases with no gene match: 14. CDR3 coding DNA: TGTGCCAGCAGCCCAAGACCAAAGGGGGCCACTACAGATACGCAGTATTTT. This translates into CASSPRPKGATTDTQYF.

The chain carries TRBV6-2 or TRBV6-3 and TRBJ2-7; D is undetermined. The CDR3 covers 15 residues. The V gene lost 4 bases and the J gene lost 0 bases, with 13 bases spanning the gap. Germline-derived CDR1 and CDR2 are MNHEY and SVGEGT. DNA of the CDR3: TGTGCCAGCAGTTCCCATAGATACTTCTCCTACGAGCAGTACTTC. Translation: CASSSHRYFSYEQYF.

The CDR3 region has the DNA TGCAGCGTTGGAGTGGGGGGACAGGGACAGACCCAGTACTTC. Translation: CSVGVGGQGQTQYF. The chain joins TRBV29-1 to TRBJ2-5, with 9 bases that match TRBD1. Germline V gene sequence: CDR1 SQVTM, CDR2 ANQGSEA. CDR3 length: 14 amino acids. V was pared by 4 bases and J by 6 bases, with 9 bases of the junction left unmatched.

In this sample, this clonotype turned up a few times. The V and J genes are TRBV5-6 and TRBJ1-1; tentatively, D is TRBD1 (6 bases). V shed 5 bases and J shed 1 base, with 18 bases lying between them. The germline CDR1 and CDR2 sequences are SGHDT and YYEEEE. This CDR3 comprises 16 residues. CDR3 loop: CASSPNPGDPNTEAFF. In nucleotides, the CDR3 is TGTGCCAGCAGTCCTAATCCAGGGGATCCGAACACTGAAGCTTTCTTT.

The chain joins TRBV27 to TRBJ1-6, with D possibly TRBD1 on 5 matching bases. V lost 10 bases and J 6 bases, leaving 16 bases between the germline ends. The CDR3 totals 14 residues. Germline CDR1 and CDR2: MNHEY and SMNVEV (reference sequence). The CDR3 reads CATRGVNPNSPLHF. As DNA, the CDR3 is TGTGCCACCCGGGGGGTGAACCCTAATTCACCCCTCCACTTT.

This CDR3 reads CSALSKNEQFF. DNA for the CDR3: TGCAGTGCTCTCTCTAAGAATGAGCAGTTCTTC. The chain is built from TRBV20-1 and TRBJ2-1; D uncertain. This CDR3 comprises 11 residues. Germline V gene sequence: CDR1 DFQATT, CDR2 SNEGSKA (reference sequence). V lost 5 bases and J 7 bases, leaving 9 bases between the germline ends.

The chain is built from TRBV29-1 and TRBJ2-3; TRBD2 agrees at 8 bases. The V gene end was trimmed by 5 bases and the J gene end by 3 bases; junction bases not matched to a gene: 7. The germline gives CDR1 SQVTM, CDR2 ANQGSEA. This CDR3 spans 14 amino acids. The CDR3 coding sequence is TGCAGCGTTTGGGACCAGCGGGGGACAGATACGCAGTATTTT. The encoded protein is CSVWDQRGTDTQYF.

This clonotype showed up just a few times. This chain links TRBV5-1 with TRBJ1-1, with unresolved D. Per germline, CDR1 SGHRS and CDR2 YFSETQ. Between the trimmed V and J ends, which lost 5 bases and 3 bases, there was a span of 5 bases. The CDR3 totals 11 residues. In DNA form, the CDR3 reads TGCGCCAGCAGGTCCGACACTGAAGCTTTCTTT. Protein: CASRSDTEAFF. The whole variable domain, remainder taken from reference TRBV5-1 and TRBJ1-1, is KAGVTQTPRYLIKTRGQQVTLSCSPISGHRSVSWYQQTPGQGLQFLFEYFSETQRNKGNFPGRFSGRQFSNSRSEMNVSTLELGDSALYLCASRSDTEAFFGQGTRLTVV.

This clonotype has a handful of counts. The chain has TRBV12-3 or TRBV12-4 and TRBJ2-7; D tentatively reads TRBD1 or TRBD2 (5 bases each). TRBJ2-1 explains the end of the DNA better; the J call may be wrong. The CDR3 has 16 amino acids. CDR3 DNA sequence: TGTGCCAGCAGGCAAAATACCGGGACGGGGTGGAATGAGCAGTTCTTC. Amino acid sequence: CASRQNTGTGWNEQFF.

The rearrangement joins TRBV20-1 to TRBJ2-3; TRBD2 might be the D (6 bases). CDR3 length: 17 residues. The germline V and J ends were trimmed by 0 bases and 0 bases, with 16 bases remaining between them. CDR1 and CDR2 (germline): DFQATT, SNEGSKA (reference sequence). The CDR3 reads CSARDLGRPSSTDTQYF. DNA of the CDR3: TGCAGTGCTAGAGATTTAGGGAGGCCTTCTAGCACAGATACGCAGTATTTT.

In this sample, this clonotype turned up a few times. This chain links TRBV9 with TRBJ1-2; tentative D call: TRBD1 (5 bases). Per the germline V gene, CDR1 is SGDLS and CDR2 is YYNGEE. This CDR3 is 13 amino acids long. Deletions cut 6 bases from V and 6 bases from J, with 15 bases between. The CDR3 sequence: CASNQPGRDGYTF. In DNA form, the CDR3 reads TGTGCCAGCAACCAACCAGGGAGGGATGGCTACACCTTC.

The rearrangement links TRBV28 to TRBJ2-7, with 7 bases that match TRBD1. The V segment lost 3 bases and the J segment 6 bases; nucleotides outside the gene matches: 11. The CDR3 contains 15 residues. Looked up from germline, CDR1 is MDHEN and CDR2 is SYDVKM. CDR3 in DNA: TGTGCCAGCAGTTTCCCCGACAGGGATCTAGGCGAGCAGTACTTC. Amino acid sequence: CASSFPDRDLGEQYF. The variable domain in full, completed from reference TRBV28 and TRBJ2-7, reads DVKVTQSSRYLVKRTGEKVFLECVQDMDHENMFWYRQDPGLGLRLIYFSYDVKMKEKGDIPEGYSVSREKKERFSLILESASTNQTSMYLCASSFPDRDLGEQYFGPGTRLTVT.